One and the same sample provided the 10 T cell receptor beta chains below, sequenced in a study of CD8 T cells in Susac syndrome. The authors reverse transcribed roughly 0.5 to 1 ug RNA with random hexamers. From the immunoSEQ multiplex PCR reads, TCRdb called clonotypes with MiXCR, one entry per CDR3 protein. The sample lists 300,000 to 350,000 distinct CDR3 sequences; about 92% were seen once. Specimen: CD4+ T cells from PBMCs. Receptor source: a human donor with multiple sclerosis.

This chain joins TRBV19 and TRBJ1-4, with a possible D match to TRBD1 (6 bases). This CDR3 region has 14 residues. Trimming removed 6 bases at V and 3 bases at J, with 11 bases between. CDR1 and CDR2 from the germline V gene are LNHDA and SQIVND (reference sequence). The CDR3 DNA is TGTGCCAGTAGGCAGGGGCTACCTAATGAAAAACTGTTTTTT. Translated: CASRQGLPNEKLFF.

The chain links TRBV15 to TRBJ1-2, with D possibly TRBD1 on 5 matching bases. V was pared by 0 bases and J by 8 bases, with 13 bases between. The CDR3 spans 14 residues. Germline CDR1 reads LNHNV; CDR2 reads YYDKDF (reference sequence). CDR3 in DNA: TGTGCCACCAGCAGAGATCGCAGGGCTTACGGCTACACCTTC. Translating gives CATSRDRRAYGYTF.

The chain joins TRBV6-1 to TRBJ2-7; 7 bases map to TRBD2. Looked up from germline, CDR1 is MNHNS and CDR2 is SASEGT. The V gene end was trimmed by 1 base and the J gene end by 2 bases; junction bases not matched to a gene: 2. The CDR3 spans 14 residues. The CDR3 region is CASSEVGGTYEQYF. CDR3 nucleotides: TGTGCCAGCAGTGAAGTCGGGGGGACCTACGAGCAGTACTTC.

V is TRBV2 and J is TRBJ1-1; D is possibly TRBD1 (5 bases). V lost 1 base and J 5 bases, leaving 5 bases between the germline ends. Germline V gene sequence: CDR1 SNHLY, CDR2 FYNNEI. This CDR3 has 12 residues. This CDR3 reads CASSEGGTEAFF. In DNA form, the CDR3 reads TGTGCCAGCAGTGAAGGGGGGACTGAAGCTTTCTTT.

V and J are TRBV7-8 and TRBJ2-7, with a weak D call TRBD1 (6 bases). The CDR3 is made up of 15 amino acids. Per the germline V gene, CDR1 is SGHVS and CDR2 is FQNEAQ. V lost 1 base and J lost 4, with 14 bases in between. CDR3 protein: CASSLGTGIRYEQYF. CDR3 nucleotide sequence: TGTGCCAGCAGCTTAGGTACAGGGATTCGTTACGAGCAGTACTTC.

The genes are TRBV18 and TRBJ2-7, with 9 bases that match TRBD2. Germline CDR1 is KGHSH and CDR2 is LQKENI. Trimming at V came to 0 bases and at J to 1 base, leaving 1 base not matched to a gene. The CDR3 runs to 15 residues. As DNA, the CDR3 is TGTGCCAGCTCACCACCGGGACTAGCTTCCTACGAGCAGTACTTC. This translates into CASSPPGLASYEQYF.

The chain employs TRBV6-2 or TRBV6-3 and TRBJ1-1; no clear D gene. Looked up from germline, CDR1 is MNHEY and CDR2 is SVGEGT. The V and J ends lost 2 bases and 2 bases respectively, with 12 bases between them. This CDR3 spans 15 amino acids. The CDR3 is CASSYANRENTEAFF. In DNA, the CDR3 is TGTGCCAGCAGTTACGCGAATAGAGAAAACACTGAAGCTTTCTTT.

V gene TRBV7-2 combines with J gene TRBJ2-4; 9 bases fit TRBD2. The junction had 5 bases not matched to a gene; V was cut back by 0 bases and J by 2 bases. The CDR3 runs 17 residues. In germline, CDR1 is SGHTA, CDR2 FQGNSA. The CDR3 spells CASSLAGGGATKNIQYF. The CDR3 DNA follows: TGTGCCAGCAGCTTAGCGGGCGGGGGGGCCACCAAAAACATTCAGTACTTC.

This clonotype has a single count. The genes are TRBV20-1 and TRBJ2-4; 9 bases map to TRBD1. V lost 3 bases to trimming and J lost 2 bases; unmatched junction nucleotides: 2. The CDR3 loop spans 14 amino acids. From germline, CDR1 is DFQATT and CDR2 SNEGSKA (reference sequence). The CDR3 region is CSARDRGTKNIQYF. In DNA form, the CDR3 reads TGCAGTGCTAGGGACAGGGGTACCAAAAACATTCAGTACTTC.

The V call is TRBV5-1, the J call TRBJ1-1, with D hard to call. V was trimmed by 4 bases and J by 1 base, leaving 14 bases between them. Germline V gene sequence: CDR1 SGHRS, CDR2 YFSETQ. The CDR3 is 15 residues long. The CDR3 loop is CASSGTGLTNTEAFF. The CDR3 region has the DNA TGCGCCAGCAGCGGAACCGGACTAACGAACACTGAAGCTTTCTTT.